This T cell receptor beta chain appears in the sequencing data of a study of cytomegalovirus exposure and HLA in healthy donors. Study overall: Of all 400 or so donors who were genotyped, about 84% belonged to the Caucasian-associated ancestry cluster.

The PCR ran on 60 Vbeta and 13 Jbeta primers. Only in-frame clones appear in the TCRdb table, and some are missing; sequencing was by immunoSEQ multiplex PCR. The sample records tens of thousands of clones, around 83% being singletons. Study-wide results and caveats: The study had only CMV serostatus as immune exposure information. Using a false discovery rate of 0.05, a later analysis showed that about 16,000 TCR beta sequences were associated with HLA alleles.

J gave up 5 bases and V 0 bases, and 5 bases lay outside the gene matches. From germline, CDR1 is LNHDA and CDR2 SQIVND (reference sequence). The CDR3 covers 15 residues. A word on this clone: Its antigen is as yet unknown.

The sequence was obtained from a man aged 25-40 years in good health and CMV-seronegative. The chain employs TRBV19 and TRBJ2-7, with 9 bases matching TRBD1. The sequenced material came from PBMCs. This CDR3 is CASSIEGQGGNEQYF. Here the CDR3 DNA reads TGTGCCAGTAGTATAGAGGGACAGGGCGGCAACGAGCAGTACTTC.